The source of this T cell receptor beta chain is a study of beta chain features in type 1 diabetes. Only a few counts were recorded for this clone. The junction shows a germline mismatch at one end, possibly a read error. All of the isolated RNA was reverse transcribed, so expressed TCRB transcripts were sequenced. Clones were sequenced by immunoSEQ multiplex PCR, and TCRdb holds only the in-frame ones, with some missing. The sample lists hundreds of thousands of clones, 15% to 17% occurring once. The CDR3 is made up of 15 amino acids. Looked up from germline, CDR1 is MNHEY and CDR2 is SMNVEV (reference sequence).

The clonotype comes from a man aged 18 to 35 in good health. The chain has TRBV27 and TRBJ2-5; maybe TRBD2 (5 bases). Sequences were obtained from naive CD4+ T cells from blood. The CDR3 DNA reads TGTGCCAGCAGCTTATCGAAAGCGGCAGGCGGGACCCAGTACTTC. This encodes CASSLSKAAGGTQYF.